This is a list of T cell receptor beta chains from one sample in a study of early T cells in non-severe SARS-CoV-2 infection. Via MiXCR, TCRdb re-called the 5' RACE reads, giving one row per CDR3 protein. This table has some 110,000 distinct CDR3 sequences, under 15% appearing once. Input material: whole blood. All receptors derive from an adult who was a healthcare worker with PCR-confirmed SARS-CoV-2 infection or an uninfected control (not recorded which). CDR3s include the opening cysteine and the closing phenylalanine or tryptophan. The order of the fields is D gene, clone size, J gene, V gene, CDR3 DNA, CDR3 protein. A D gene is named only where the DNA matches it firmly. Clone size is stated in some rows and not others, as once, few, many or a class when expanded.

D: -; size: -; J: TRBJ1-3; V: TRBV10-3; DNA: TGTGCCATCGGGGGCTCTGGAAACACCATATATTTT; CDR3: CAIGGSGNTIYF
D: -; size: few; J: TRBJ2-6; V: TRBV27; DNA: TGTGCCAGCAGTTTAATTTACAGCACCTCTGGGGCCAACGTCCTGACTTTC; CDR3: CASSLIYSTSGANVLTF
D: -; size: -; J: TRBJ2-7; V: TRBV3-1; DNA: TGTGCCAGCAGCCGATTCACAGCAATTGAGCCGGAGCAGTACTTC; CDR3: CASSRFTAIEPEQYF
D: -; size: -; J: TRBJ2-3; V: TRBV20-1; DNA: TGCAGTGCTAGAGATCGGGCTGGAGATACGCAGTATTTT; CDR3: CSARDRAGDTQYF
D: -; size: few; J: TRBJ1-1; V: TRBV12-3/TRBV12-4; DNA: TGTGCCAGCAGGACCCTCAAACAGGGTGCTCGAACTGAAGCTTTCTTT; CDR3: CASRTLKQGARTEAFF
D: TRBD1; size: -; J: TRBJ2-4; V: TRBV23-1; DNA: TGCGCCAGCAGTCAATATTTTAGGGACAGGGTGCACTTC; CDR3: CASSQYFRDRVHF
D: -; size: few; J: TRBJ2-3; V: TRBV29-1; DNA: TGCAGCGCCGCGACCTCCACGGATACGCAGTATTTT; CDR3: CSAATSTDTQYF
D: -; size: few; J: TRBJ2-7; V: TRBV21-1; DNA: TGTGCCAGCAGCCACAACCTTATGACAGGGATCTACGAGCAGTACTTC; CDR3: CASSHNLMTGIYEQYF
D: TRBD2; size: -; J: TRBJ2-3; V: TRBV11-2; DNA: TGTGCCAGCAGCTTTAGGGGGATAACTAGCGGGGTGACAGATACGCAGTATTTT; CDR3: CASSFRGITSGVTDTQYF
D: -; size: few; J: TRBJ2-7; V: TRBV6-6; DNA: TGTGCCAGCAGTTTGGTCTCCCAAACGGACGAGCAGTACTTC; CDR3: CASSLVSQTDEQYF
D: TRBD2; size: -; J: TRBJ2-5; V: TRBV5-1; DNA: TGCGCCAGCAGCTTGGCGCCCCTCGGGGGGGACGAGACCCAGTACTTC; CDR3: CASSLAPLGGDETQYF
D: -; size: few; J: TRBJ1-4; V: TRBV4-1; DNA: TGCGCCAGCAGCCAAGATCAAGTCCGCGAAAAACTGTTTTTT; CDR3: CASSQDQVREKLFF
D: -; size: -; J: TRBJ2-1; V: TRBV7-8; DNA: TGTGCCAGCAGCTTAGCGTTCACGGGGGACGGTGAGCAGTTCTTC; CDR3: CASSLAFTGDGEQFF
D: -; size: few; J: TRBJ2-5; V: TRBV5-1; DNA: TGCGCCAGCAGCCTCGGACAGTTAAGAGAGACCCAGTACTTC; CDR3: CASSLGQLRETQYF
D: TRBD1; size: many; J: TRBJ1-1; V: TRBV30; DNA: TGTGCCATGACAGGGGGCGTGGGCACTGAAGCTTTCTTT; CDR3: CAMTGGVGTEAFF
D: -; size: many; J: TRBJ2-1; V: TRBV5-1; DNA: TGCGCCAGCAGCTTGGGCCCTAGCGCCTTTGAGCAGTTCTTC; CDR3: CASSLGPSAFEQFF